A single sample gave rise to the 20 T cell receptor beta chains below, sequenced in a study of blood T cell repertoires in COVID-19. The table came from immunoSEQ multiplex PCR; TCRdb's copy has only in-frame clones and leaves some out. Of about 310,000 clones listed, roughly 87% are singletons. Sequenced sample: peripheral blood. These receptors all come from a man aged 45-65 years with active or convalescent COVID-19.

The genes are TRBV19 and TRBJ1-5, with D perhaps matching TRBD1 (5 bases). V dropped 6 bases and J dropped 5 bases, with 11 bases sitting between them. Germline CDR1 LNHDA, CDR2 SQIVND (reference sequence). This CDR3 is built from 13 residues. The CDR3 DNA follows: TGTGCCAGTAGGGGCGACAGTTATCAGCCCCAGCATTTT. It yields the protein CASRGDSYQPQHF.

V usage is TRBV12-3 or TRBV12-4 and J usage is TRBJ2-7; D is possibly TRBD1 (5 bases). This CDR3 spans 13 amino acids. Between the trimmed V and J ends, which lost 1 base and 5 bases, there was a span of 9 bases. This chain's CDR3 is CASSLGRAHEQYF. The CDR3 region has the DNA TGTGCCAGCAGTTTAGGCAGGGCCCACGAGCAGTACTTC.

This rearrangement joins TRBV20-1 to TRBJ1-5; unclear D gene. The CDR3 extends over 14 amino acids. Trimming shortened V by 3 bases and J by 2 bases, and 11 bases separated the two germline ends. The V gene's germline CDR1 is DFQATT and CDR2 SNEGSKA (reference sequence). Here the CDR3 reads CSASFEGGNQPQHF. The CDR3 DNA follows: TGCAGTGCTAGTTTTGAGGGTGGCAATCAGCCCCAGCATTTT.

Written as DNA, the CDR3 is TGTGCCAGCAGTCCATACAGGGGTGGGAACTATGGCTACACCTTC. As protein: CASSPYRGGNYGYTF. The gene calls are TRBV6-5 and TRBJ1-2; 7 positions agree with TRBD1. With 5 bases clipped from V and 2 bases from J, the junction kept 8 bases outside the gene matches. The length of the CDR3 is 15 residues. Looked up from germline, CDR1 is MNHEY and CDR2 is SVGAGI.

The chain recombines TRBV2 with TRBJ2-1; D is possibly TRBD2 (5 bases). CDR3 length: 15 amino acids. With 4 bases removed from V and 2 bases from J, the gap between germline ends came to 12 bases. Per germline, CDR1 SNHLY and CDR2 FYNNEI. The CDR3 nucleotides are TGTGCCAGCAGTGTACTAGAGGGTACCTACAATGAGCAGTTCTTC. It encodes CASSVLEGTYNEQFF.

J is TRBJ1-2 and V is TRBV28; 11 nucleotides align to TRBD1. Looked up from germline, CDR1 is MDHEN and CDR2 is SYDVKM. The ends lost 5 bases at V and 7 bases at J; junction bases unmatched: 6. The CDR3 runs 14 residues. The CDR3 loop reads CASSTGQGAGGYTF. The CDR3 DNA is TGTGCCAGCAGTACCGGACAGGGGGCGGGTGGCTACACCTTC.

This clone was picked up one time. The V gene is TRBV5-1, the J gene TRBJ2-2; a possible D gene is TRBD1 (6 bases). This CDR3 is built from 16 residues. Germline values: CDR1 SGHRS, CDR2 YFSETQ. The V and J ends lost 0 bases and 7 bases respectively, with 16 bases between them. The CDR3: CASSLDTGPTHGELFF. The DNA of the CDR3 is TGCGCCAGCAGCTTGGATACAGGGCCGACCCACGGGGAGCTGTTTTTT.

This chain uses TRBV28 with TRBJ1-5; D might be TRBD1 (6 bases). Trimming took off 8 bases at V and 4 bases at J, with 18 bases between the two ends. Germline V gene lookup returns CDR1 MDHEN and CDR2 SYDVKM. The CDR3 is 15 amino acids. As DNA, the CDR3 is TGTGCCAGCCGACCCCTCACAGGGTGGAATCAGCCCCAGCATTTT. It is translated as CASRPLTGWNQPQHF.

This clone was counted a single time. The chain links TRBV6-5 to TRBJ2-7; D is perhaps TRBD1 (6 bases). Germline V gene data show CDR1 as MNHEY and CDR2 as SVGAGI. Trimming removed 0 bases from V and 4 bases from J, with 10 bases in between. This CDR3 is 14 amino acids long. Written as DNA, the CDR3 is TGTGCCAGCAGTTACTCCGGGACACCTTACGAGCAGTACTTC. It is translated as CASSYSGTPYEQYF.

The gene calls are TRBV6-5 and TRBJ2-2; maybe TRBD2 (7 bases). Germline V gene data show CDR1 as MNHEY and CDR2 as SVGAGI. This CDR3 comprises 16 residues. V lost 2 bases to trimming and J lost 4 bases, with 14 bases between them. The CDR3 DNA sequence: TGTGCCAGCAGTTACCCGTCAGGGGAGGGCACCGGGGAGCTGTTTTTT. Protein sequence: CASSYPSGEGTGELFF.

The CDR3 DNA sequence: TGTGCCAGCAGCTTAGATCGGGGCAGGGGGTATACTGAAGCTTTCTTT. Amino acids: CASSLDRGRGYTEAFF. The J gene is TRBJ1-1, the V gene TRBV11-2, with TRBD1 matching over 7 bases. Germline values: CDR1 SGHAT, CDR2 FQNNGV. CDR3 length equals 16 residues. Germline trimming cut 0 bases from V and 5 bases from J; bases unmatched to any gene: 9.

The V and J genes are TRBV18 and TRBJ2-1; D call uncertain. Germline CDR1 and CDR2: KGHSH and LQKENI. The CDR3 has 13 residues. Trimming cost V 3 bases and J 7 bases, with 10 bases left between them. The CDR3 sequence is CASSPQAGNEQFF. CDR3 in DNA: TGTGCCAGCTCACCTCAAGCAGGTAATGAGCAGTTCTTC.

The chain has TRBV2 and TRBJ2-3, with 10 bases matching TRBD2. The germline V gene encodes CDR1 SNHLY and CDR2 FYNNEI. J was trimmed by 2 bases and V by 5 bases; bases with no gene match: 4. The CDR3 is 15 amino acids. The CDR3 is CASSRSGGSTDTQYF. The DNA for the CDR3 is TGTGCCAGCAGTCGTAGCGGGGGGTCCACAGATACGCAGTATTTT.

The chain combines TRBV27 with TRBJ1-1, with D possibly being TRBD1 (6 bases). Trimming cost V 6 bases and J 4 bases, with 18 bases left between them. The CDR3 covers 15 residues. CDR1 is MNHEY, CDR2 SMNVEV, per germline (reference sequence). The CDR3 here is CASSPNRGKGTEAFF. The DNA for the CDR3 is TGTGCCAGCAGCCCTAATAGGGGGAAGGGCACTGAAGCTTTCTTT.

The rearrangement joins TRBV5-6 to TRBJ2-7; the match to TRBD2 covers 8 bases. The CDR3 totals 15 residues. Germline-derived CDR1 and CDR2 are SGHDT and YYEEEE. V trimming: 2 bases; J trimming: 5 bases; junction bases outside the gene matches: 9. CDR3 coding DNA: TGTGCCAGCAGCTTCAGGACTAGCTTCCCCCACGAGCAGTACTTC. This translates into CASSFRTSFPHEQYF. The variable domain in full, with the rest retrieved from reference TRBV5-6 and TRBJ2-7, is DAGVTQSPTHLIKTRGQQVTLRCSPKSGHDTVSWYQQALGQGPQFIFQYYEEEERQRGNFPDRFSGHQFPNYSSELNVNALLLGDSALYLCASSFRTSFPHEQYFGPGTRLTVT.

The chain uses TRBV11-2 and TRBJ1-1; D gene uncertain. The CDR3 spans 15 residues. CDR1 SGHAT and CDR2 FQNNGV come from the germline V gene. The V gene lost 5 bases and the J gene lost 1 base, with 14 bases spanning the gap. The CDR3 reads CASSRDGDGNTEAFF. In DNA, the CDR3 is TGTGCCAGCAGCCGGGATGGAGACGGGAACACTGAAGCTTTCTTT.

CDR3 amino acids: CSASYRVYTF. The DNA for the CDR3 is TGCAGTGCTAGCTACAGGGTCTACACCTTC. The rearrangement joins TRBV20-1 to TRBJ1-2; D is possibly TRBD1 (6 bases). Deletions cut 3 bases from V and 10 bases from J, with 9 bases between. Germline-derived CDR1 and CDR2 are DFQATT and SNEGSKA (reference sequence). This CDR3 is 10 amino acids long.

This chain joins TRBV30 and TRBJ1-3; no clear D. In germline, CDR1 is GTSNPN, CDR2 SVGIG (reference sequence). Deletions cut 0 bases from V and 4 bases from J, with 4 bases between. This CDR3 is 12 amino acids long. The CDR3 coding sequence is TGTGCCTGGAGTGTTGAGGGAAACACCATATATTTT. Protein sequence: CAWSVEGNTIYF.

The chain recombines TRBV30 with TRBJ1-5, with TRBD1 as a possible D gene (5 bases). CDR3 length equals 15 residues. V was cut by 0 bases and J by 1 base, with 10 bases left in between. The germline V gene has CDR1 GTSNPN and CDR2 SVGIG (reference sequence). CDR3 loop: CAWSVGRVSNQPQHF. For the CDR3, the DNA is TGTGCCTGGAGTGTAGGCAGGGTAAGCAATCAGCCCCAGCATTTT.

This clone was seen a handful of times. The chain joins TRBV7-9 to TRBJ2-3; no firm D call. Germline CDR1 and CDR2: SEHNR and FQNEAQ (reference sequence). The CDR3 sequence is 13 residues long. V was cut by 3 bases and J by 1 base, with 5 bases left in between. The CDR3 spells CASSFSRTDTQYF. DNA for the CDR3: TGTGCCAGCAGCTTTAGCCGCACAGATACGCAGTATTTT. The full variable domain, rest sourced from reference TRBV7-9 and TRBJ2-3, is DTGVSQNPRHKITKRGQNVTFRCDPISEHNRLYWYRQTLGQGPEFLTYFQNEAQLEKSRLLSDRFSAERPKGSFSTLEIQRTEQGDSAMYLCASSFSRTDTQYFGPGTRLTVL.